Below, 11 T cell receptor beta chains from the same sample are listed, as sequenced in a study of identical twins. TCRdb re-called the 5' RACE reads through MiXCR, storing one row per CDR3 protein. This sample has around 250,000 distinct CDR3 sequences, with roughly 13% found just once. The sample was also reused in another study, on yellow fever vaccine responses in identical twins.

The sequenced sample was memory (CD45RO+) T cells sorted from blood. The receptor set was obtained from a woman in her late teens or twenties in good health.

The chain recombines TRBV20-1 with TRBJ2-7, with 7 bases aligning to TRBD2. Germline V gene data show CDR1 as DFQATT and CDR2 as SNEGSKA (reference sequence). The CDR3 totals 13 residues. Trimming removed 7 bases from V and 0 bases from J; junction bases left unmatched: 6. CDR3 bases: TGCAGTGTAACTAGCGCGAGCTCCTACGAGCAGTACTTC. Protein sequence: CSVTSASSYEQYF.

This clonotype turned up a few times. V is TRBV28 and J is TRBJ2-1; D not certain. The germline CDR1 and CDR2 sequences are MDHEN and SYDVKM. The V and J ends lost 2 bases and 8 bases respectively, with 13 bases between them. The CDR3 consists of 14 residues. The CDR3 here is CASSLRARTHEQFF. For the CDR3, the DNA is TGTGCCAGCAGTTTACGGGCTAGAACCCATGAGCAGTTCTTC.

This clonotype was found many times. The gene calls are TRBV2 and TRBJ2-2, with TRBD2 identical over 9 bases. This CDR3 region has 18 residues. With 2 bases clipped from V and 0 bases from J, the junction kept 7 bases outside the gene matches. Germline V gene lookup returns CDR1 SNHLY and CDR2 FYNNEI. CDR3 sequence: CASSEIQLAGTNTGELFF. CDR3 bases: TGTGCCAGCAGTGAAATTCAGCTAGCGGGGACGAACACCGGGGAGCTGTTTTTT.

J is TRBJ1-1 and V is TRBV6-1; D is undetermined. The germline CDR1 and CDR2 sequences are MNHNS and SASEGT. Trimming cost V 6 bases and J 4 bases, with 18 bases left between them. CDR3 size: 15 residues. CDR3 region: CASRKTRDVITEAFF. Written as DNA, the CDR3 is TGTGCCAGCAGAAAGACACGGGATGTGATCACTGAAGCTTTCTTT.

V usage is TRBV7-9 and J usage is TRBJ2-7, with D uncertain. Germline loops: CDR1 SEHNR, CDR2 FQNEAQ (reference sequence). This CDR3 has 13 residues. V was cut by 7 bases and J by 3 bases, with 13 bases left in between. CDR3 nucleotide sequence: TGTGCCAGCACCCCCGGCCCCTACTACGAGCAGTACTTC. Translated, it gives CASTPGPYYEQYF. Full variable domain (missing parts from reference TRBV7-9 and TRBJ2-7): DTGVSQNPRHKITKRGQNVTFRCDPISEHNRLYWYRQTLGQGPEFLTYFQNEAQLEKSRLLSDRFSAERPKGSFSTLEIQRTEQGDSAMYLCASTPGPYYEQYFGPGTRLTVT.

The rearrangement joins TRBV20-1 to TRBJ2-7; D perhaps matches TRBD2 (5 bases). V was trimmed by 5 bases and J by 1 base, leaving 12 bases between them. Germline CDR1 is DFQATT and CDR2 is SNEGSKA (reference sequence). This CDR3 contains 13 residues. CDR3 bases: TGCAGTGCTGAGAACCCGGGGTCCTACGAGCAGTACTTC. Translation gives CSAENPGSYEQYF.

The gene calls are TRBV5-1 and TRBJ2-1; 13 positions match TRBD2. This CDR3 region has 19 residues. Trimming took 4 bases from V and 0 from J; bases not matched to a gene: 10. The germline V gene has CDR1 SGHRS and CDR2 YFSETQ. In nucleotides, the CDR3 is TGCGCCAGCAGCCCTCGGACTAGCGGGAGAAGGGGCTCCTACAATGAGCAGTTCTTC. Protein: CASSPRTSGRRGSYNEQFF.

The V gene is TRBV12-3 or TRBV12-4, the J gene TRBJ2-1; TRBD2 matches 10 bases. V shed 6 bases and J 2 bases; nucleotides not matched to a gene: 10. The CDR3 is 17 residues long. Written as DNA, the CDR3 is TGTGCCAGCAGCCCCAGAAGCGGGGGGGGGACCTACAATGAGCAGTTCTTC. Translated: CASSPRSGGGTYNEQFF.

There are many counts of this clonotype. The gene calls are TRBV5-1 and TRBJ1-3, with D possibly being TRBD1 (5 bases). The germline gives CDR1 SGHRS, CDR2 YFSETQ. V lost 4 bases and J lost 2, with 10 bases in between. This CDR3 is 14 amino acids long. CDR3 DNA sequence: TGCGCCAGCAGCGCTGGGACTGCTGGAAACACCATATATTTT. The encoded protein is CASSAGTAGNTIYF.

This clonotype has just a few counts. This sequence joins TRBV4-1 and TRBJ2-7, with TRBD2 matching 9 bases. This CDR3 comprises 17 residues. Germline CDR1 is MGHRA and CDR2 is YSYEKL. V lost 4 bases and J lost 2; bases outside the gene matches: 12. In nucleotides, the CDR3 is TGCGCCAGCAGCCGAGAGCTTAGCGGGGGAGCTGCCTACGAGCAGTACTTC. Its translation: CASSRELSGGAAYEQYF.

The chain employs TRBV7-2 and TRBJ2-7, with D possibly called TRBD1 or TRBD2 (5 bases each). Trimming stripped 2 bases from V and 2 bases from J, with 7 bases between. Per germline, CDR1 SGHTA and CDR2 FQGNSA. The CDR3 has 13 amino acids. For the CDR3, the DNA is TGTGCCAGCAGCTTACGGGACCCCTACGAGCAGTACTTC. This codes for CASSLRDPYEQYF.